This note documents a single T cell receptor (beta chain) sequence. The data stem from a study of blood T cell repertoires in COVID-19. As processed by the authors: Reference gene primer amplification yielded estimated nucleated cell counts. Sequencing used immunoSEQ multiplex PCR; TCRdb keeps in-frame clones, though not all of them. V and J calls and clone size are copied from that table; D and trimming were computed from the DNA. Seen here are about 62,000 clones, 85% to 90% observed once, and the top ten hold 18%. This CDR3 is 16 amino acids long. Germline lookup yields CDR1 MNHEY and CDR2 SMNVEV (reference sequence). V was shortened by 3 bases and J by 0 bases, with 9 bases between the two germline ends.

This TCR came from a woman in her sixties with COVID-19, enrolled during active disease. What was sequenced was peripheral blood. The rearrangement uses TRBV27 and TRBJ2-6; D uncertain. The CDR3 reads CASSFLQSSGANVLTF. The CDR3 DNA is TGTGCCAGCAGTTTTTTACAGAGCTCTGGGGCCAACGTCCTGACTTTC.